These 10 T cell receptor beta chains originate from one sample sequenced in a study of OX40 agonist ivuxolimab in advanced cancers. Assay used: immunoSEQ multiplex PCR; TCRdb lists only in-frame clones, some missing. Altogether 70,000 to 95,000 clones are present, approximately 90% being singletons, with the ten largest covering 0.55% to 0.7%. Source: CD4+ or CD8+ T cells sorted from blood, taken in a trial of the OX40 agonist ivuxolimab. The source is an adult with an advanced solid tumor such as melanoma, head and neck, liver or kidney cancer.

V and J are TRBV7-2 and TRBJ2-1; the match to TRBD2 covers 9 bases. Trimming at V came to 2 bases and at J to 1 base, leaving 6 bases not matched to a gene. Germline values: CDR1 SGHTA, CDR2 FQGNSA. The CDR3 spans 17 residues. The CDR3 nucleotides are TGTGCCAGCAGCTTATTTTTAGCGGGAGAATCCTACAATGAGCAGTTCTTC. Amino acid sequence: CASSLFLAGESYNEQFF.

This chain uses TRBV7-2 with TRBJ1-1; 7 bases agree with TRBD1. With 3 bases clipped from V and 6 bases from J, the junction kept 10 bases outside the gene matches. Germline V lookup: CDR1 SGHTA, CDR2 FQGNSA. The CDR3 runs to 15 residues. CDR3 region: CASSLQGGNYAEAFF. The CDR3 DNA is TGTGCCAGCAGCTTGCAGGGGGGTAACTACGCTGAAGCTTTCTTT.

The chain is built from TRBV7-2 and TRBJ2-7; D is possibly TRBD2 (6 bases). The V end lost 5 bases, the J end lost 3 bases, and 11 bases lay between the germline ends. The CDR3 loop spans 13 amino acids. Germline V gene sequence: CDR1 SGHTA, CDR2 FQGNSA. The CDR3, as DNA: TGTGCCAGCAGCCGACTAGTAAACTACGAGCAGTACTTC. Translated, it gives CASSRLVNYEQYF.

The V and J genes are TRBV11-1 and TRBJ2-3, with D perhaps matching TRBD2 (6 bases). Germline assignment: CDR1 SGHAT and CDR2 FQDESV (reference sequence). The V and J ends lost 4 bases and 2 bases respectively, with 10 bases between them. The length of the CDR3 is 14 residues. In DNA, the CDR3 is TGTGCCAGCAGCTATAGCGGATACACAGATACGCAGTATTTT. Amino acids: CASSYSGYTDTQYF.

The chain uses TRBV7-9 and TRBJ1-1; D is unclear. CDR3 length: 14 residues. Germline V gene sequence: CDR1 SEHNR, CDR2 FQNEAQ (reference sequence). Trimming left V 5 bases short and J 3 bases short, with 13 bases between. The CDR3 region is CASSPTRWDTEAFF. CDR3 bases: TGTGCCAGCAGCCCGACGCGGTGGGACACTGAAGCTTTCTTT.

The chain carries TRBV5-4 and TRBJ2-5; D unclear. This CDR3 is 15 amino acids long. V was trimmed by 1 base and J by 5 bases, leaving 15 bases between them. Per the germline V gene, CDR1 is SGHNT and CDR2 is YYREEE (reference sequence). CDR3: CASSLSTILGETQYF. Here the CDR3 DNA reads TGTGCCAGCAGCTTGTCGACGATACTGGGGGAGACCCAGTACTTC.

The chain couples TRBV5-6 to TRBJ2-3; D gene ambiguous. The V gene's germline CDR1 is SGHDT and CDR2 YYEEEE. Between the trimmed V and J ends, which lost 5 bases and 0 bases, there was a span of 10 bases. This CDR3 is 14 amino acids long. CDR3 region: CASSTTPSTDTQYF. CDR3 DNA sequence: TGTGCCAGCAGTACGACACCAAGCACAGATACGCAGTATTTT.

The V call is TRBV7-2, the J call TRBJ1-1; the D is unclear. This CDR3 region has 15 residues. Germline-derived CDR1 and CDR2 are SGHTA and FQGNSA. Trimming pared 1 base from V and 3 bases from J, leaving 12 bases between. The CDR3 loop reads CASSLGGVGDTEAFF. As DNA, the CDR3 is TGTGCCAGCAGCTTAGGTGGGGTCGGGGACACTGAAGCTTTCTTT.

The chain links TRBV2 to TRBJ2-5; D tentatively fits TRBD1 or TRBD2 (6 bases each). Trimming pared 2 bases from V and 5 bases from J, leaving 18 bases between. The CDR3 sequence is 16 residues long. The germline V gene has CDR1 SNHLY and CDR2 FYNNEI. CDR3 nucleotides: TGTGCCAGCAGTGAATGGGGGCCGGGGGCAGGGGAGACCCAGTACTTC. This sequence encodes CASSEWGPGAGETQYF.

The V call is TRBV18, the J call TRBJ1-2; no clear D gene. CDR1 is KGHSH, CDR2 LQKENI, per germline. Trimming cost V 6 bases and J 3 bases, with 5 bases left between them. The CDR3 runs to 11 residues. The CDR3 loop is CASSWDYGYTF. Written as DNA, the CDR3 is TGTGCCAGCTCGTGGGACTATGGCTACACCTTC. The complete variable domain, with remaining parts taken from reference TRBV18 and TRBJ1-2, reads NAGVMQNPRHLVRRRGQEARLRCSPMKGHSHVYWYRQLPEEGLKFMVYLQKENIIDESGMPKERFSAEFPKEGPSILRIQQVVRGDSAAYFCASSWDYGYTFGSGTRLTVV.